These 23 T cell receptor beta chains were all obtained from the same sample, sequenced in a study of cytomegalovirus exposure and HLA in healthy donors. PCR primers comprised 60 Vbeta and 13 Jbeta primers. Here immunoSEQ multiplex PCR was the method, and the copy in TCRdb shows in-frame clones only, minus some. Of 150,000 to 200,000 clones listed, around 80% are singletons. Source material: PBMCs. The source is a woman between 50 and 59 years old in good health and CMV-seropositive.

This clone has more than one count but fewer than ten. This CDR3 is CASSEFRVSNQPQHF. The CDR3 DNA sequence: TGTGCCAGCAGTGAATTCAGGGTCAGCAATCAGCCCCAGCATTTT. V usage is TRBV6-1 and J usage is TRBJ1-5, with D perhaps matching TRBD1 (5 bases). This CDR3 region has 15 residues. Trimming took 2 bases from V and 1 from J, leaving 9 bases between them. Germline assignment: CDR1 MNHNS and CDR2 SASEGT.

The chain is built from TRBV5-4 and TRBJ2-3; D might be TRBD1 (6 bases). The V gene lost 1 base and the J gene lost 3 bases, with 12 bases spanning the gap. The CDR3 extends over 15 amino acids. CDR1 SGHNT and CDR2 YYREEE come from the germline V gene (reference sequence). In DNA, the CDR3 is TGTGCCAGCAGCTTGAAGGGCCAGGGGACAGATACGCAGTATTTT. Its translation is CASSLKGQGTDTQYF.

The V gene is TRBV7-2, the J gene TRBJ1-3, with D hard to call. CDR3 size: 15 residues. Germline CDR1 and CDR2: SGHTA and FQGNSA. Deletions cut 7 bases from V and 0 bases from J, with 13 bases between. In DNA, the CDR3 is TGTGCCAGCATAGGCAGCGCCTTCTCTGGAAACACCATATATTTT. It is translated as CASIGSAFSGNTIYF.

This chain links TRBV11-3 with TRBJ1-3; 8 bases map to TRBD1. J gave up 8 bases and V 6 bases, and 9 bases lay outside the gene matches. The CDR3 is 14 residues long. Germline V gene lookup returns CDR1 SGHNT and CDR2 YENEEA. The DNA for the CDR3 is TGTGCCAGCAGAACCCAGGGGGCTCGGGACACCATATATTTT. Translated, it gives CASRTQGARDTIYF. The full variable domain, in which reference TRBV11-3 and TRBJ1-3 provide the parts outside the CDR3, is EAGVVQSPRYKIIEKKQPVAFWCNPISGHNTLYWYLQNLGQGPELLIRYENEEAVDDSQLPKDRFSAERLKGVDSTLKIQPAELGDSAVYLCASRTQGARDTIYFGEGSWLTVV.

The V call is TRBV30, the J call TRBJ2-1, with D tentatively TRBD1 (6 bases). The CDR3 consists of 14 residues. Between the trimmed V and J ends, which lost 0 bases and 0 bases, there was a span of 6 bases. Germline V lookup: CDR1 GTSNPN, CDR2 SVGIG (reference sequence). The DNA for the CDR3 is TGTGCCTGGAGTGTAGGGGGCTCCTACAATGAGCAGTTCTTC. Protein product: CAWSVGGSYNEQFF.

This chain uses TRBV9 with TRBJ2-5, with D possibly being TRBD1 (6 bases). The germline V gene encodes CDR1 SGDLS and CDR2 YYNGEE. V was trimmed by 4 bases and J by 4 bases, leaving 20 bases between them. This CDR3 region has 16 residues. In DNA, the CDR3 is TGTGCCAGCAGCCCCACAGGGAACGCTGTCTCAGAGACCCAGTACTTC. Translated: CASSPTGNAVSETQYF. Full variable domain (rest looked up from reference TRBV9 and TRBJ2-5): DSGVTQTPKHLITATGQRVTLRCSPRSGDLSVYWYQQSLDQGLQFLIQYYNGEERAKGNILERFSAQQFPDLHSELNLSSLELGDSALYFCASSPTGNAVSETQYFGPGTRLLVL.

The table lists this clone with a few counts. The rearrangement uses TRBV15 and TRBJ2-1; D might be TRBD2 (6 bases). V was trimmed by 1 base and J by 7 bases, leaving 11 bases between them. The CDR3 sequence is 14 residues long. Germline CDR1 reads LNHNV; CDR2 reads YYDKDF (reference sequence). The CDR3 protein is CATSRGLGGNEQFF. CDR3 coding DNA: TGTGCCACCAGCAGAGGACTAGGTGGAAATGAGCAGTTCTTC.

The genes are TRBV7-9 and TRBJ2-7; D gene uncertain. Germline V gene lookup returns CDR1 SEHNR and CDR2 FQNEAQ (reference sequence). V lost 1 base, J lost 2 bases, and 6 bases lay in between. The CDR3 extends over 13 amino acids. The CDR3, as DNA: TGTGCCAGCAGCTTAGGGAGACCCTACGAGCAGTACTTC. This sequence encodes CASSLGRPYEQYF.

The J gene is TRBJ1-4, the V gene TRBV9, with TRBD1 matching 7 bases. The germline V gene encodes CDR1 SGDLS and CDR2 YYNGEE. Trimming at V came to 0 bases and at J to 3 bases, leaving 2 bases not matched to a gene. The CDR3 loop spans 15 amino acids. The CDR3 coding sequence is TGTGCCAGCAGCGTAGGCAGGGGGGCTAATGAAAAACTGTTTTTT. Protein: CASSVGRGANEKLFF.

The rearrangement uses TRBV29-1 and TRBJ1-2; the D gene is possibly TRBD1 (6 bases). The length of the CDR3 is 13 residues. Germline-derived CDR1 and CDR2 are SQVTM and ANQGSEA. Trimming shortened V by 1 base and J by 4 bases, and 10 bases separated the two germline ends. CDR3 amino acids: CSVEGVTGYGYTF. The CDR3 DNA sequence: TGCAGCGTTGAAGGAGTGACAGGCTATGGCTACACCTTC.

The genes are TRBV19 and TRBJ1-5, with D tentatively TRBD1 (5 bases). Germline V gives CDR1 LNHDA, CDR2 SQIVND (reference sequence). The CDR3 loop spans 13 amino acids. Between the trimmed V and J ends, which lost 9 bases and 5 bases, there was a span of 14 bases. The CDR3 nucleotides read TGTGCCAGCGCTCATGGAGGGGATCAGCCCCAGCATTTT. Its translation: CASAHGGDQPQHF.

CDR3 in amino acids: CASTLQGAGGTEAFF. The CDR3 DNA is TGTGCCAGCACCCTCCAAGGGGCAGGGGGCACTGAAGCTTTCTTT. V and J are TRBV5-4 and TRBJ1-1; 7 bases match TRBD1. V gave up 6 bases and J gave up 4 bases; unmatched junction bases: 12. The CDR3 contains 15 residues. The germline gives CDR1 SGHNT, CDR2 YYREEE (reference sequence). The full variable domain, in which reference TRBV5-4 and TRBJ1-1 provide the parts outside the CDR3, is ETGVTQSPTHLIKTRGQQVTLRCSSQSGHNTVSWYQQALGQGPQFIFQYYREEENGRGNFPPRFSGLQFPNYSSELNVNALELDDSALYLCASTLQGAGGTEAFFGQGTRLTVV.

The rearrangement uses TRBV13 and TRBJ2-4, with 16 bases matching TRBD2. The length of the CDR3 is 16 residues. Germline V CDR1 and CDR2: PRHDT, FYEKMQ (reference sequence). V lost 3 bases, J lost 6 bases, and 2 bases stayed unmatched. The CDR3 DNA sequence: TGTGCCAGCAGCTTGGGACTAGCGGGAGGGGGAAACATTCAGTACTTC. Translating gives CASSLGLAGGGNIQYF.

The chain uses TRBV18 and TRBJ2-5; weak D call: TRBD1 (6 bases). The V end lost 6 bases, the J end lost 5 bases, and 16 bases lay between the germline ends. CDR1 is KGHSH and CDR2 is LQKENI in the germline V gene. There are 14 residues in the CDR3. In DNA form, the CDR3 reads TGTGCCAGCTCGCCAGCTGGGACAAGGGAGACCCAGTACTTC. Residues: CASSPAGTRETQYF.

This CDR3 reads CASSSRTSGRSYNEQFF. The CDR3 DNA follows: TGTGCCAGCAGCTCCCGGACTAGCGGGAGGTCCTACAATGAGCAGTTCTTC. The chain joins TRBV7-3 to TRBJ2-1; 14 nucleotides align to TRBD2. The V gene end was trimmed by 4 bases and the J gene end by 1 base; junction bases not matched to a gene: 3. The CDR3 covers 17 residues. CDR1 and CDR2 from the germline V gene are SGHTA and FQGTGA. Variable domain in full (rest from reference TRBV7-3 and TRBJ2-1): GAGVSQTPSNKVTEKGKYVELRCDPISGHTALYWYRQSLGQGPEFLIYFQGTGAADDSGLPNDRFFAVRPEGSVSTLKIQRTERGDSAVYLCASSSRTSGRSYNEQFFGPGTRLTVL.

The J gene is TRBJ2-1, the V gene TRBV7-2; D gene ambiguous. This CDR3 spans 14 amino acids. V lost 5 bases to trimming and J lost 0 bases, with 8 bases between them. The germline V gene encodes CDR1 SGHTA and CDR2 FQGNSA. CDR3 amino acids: CASSKEPSYNEQFF. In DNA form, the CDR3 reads TGTGCCAGCAGCAAGGAGCCCTCCTACAATGAGCAGTTCTTC.

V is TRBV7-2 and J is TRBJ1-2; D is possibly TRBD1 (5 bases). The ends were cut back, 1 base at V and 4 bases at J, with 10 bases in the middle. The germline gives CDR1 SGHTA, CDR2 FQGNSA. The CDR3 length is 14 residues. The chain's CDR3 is CASSLDKGPYGYTF. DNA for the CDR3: TGTGCCAGCAGCTTAGATAAGGGGCCCTATGGCTACACCTTC. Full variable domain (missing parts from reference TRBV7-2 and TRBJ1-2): GAGVSQSPSNKVTEKGKDVELRCDPISGHTALYWYRQSLGQGLEFLIYFQGNSAPDKSGLPSDRFSAERTGGSVSTLTIQRTQQEDSAVYLCASSLDKGPYGYTFGSGTRLTVV.

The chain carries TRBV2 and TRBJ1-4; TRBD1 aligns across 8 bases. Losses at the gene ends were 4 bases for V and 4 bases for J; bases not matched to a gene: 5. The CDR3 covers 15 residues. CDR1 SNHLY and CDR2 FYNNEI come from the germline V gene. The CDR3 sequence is CASSARQGFNEKLFF. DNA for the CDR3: TGTGCCAGCAGTGCCCGACAGGGGTTTAATGAAAAACTGTTTTTT. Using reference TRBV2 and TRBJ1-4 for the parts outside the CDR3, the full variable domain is EPEVTQTPSHQVTQMGQEVILRCVPISNHLYFYWYRQILGQKVEFLVSFYNNEISEKSEIFDDQFSVERPDGSNFTLKIRSTKLEDSAMYFCASSARQGFNEKLFFGSGTQLSVL.

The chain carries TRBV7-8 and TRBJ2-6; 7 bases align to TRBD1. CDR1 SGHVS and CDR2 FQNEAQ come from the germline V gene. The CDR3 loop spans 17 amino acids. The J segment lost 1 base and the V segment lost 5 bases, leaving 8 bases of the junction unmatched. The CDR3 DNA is TGTGCCAGCAGCCCGGGACAGTTACTTTCTGGGGCCAACGTCCTGACTTTC. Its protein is CASSPGQLLSGANVLTF.

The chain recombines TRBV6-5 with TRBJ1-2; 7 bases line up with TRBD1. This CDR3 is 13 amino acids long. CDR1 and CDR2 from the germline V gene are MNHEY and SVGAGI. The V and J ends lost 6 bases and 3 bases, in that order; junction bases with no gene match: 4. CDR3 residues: CASRATGDYGYTF. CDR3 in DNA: TGTGCCAGCAGGGCTACAGGGGACTATGGCTACACCTTC.

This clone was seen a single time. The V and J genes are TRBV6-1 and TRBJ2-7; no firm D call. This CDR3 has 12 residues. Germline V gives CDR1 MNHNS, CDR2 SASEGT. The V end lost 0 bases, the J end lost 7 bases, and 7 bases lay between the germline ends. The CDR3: CASSEAAPEQYF. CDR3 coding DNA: TGTGCCAGCAGTGAAGCGGCACCTGAGCAGTACTTC.

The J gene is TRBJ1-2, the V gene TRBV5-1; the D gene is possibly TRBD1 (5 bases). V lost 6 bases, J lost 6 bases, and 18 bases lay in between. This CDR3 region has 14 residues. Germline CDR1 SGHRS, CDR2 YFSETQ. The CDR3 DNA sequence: TGCGCCAGCAAAAAAGGGGATCCGCAGGATGGCTACACCTTC. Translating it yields CASKKGDPQDGYTF.

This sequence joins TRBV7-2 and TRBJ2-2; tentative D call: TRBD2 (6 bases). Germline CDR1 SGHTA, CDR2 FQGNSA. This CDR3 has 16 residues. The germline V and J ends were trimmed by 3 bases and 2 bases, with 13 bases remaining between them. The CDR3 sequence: CASSFGGAGNTGELFF. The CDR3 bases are TGTGCCAGCAGCTTCGGGGGTGCGGGTAACACCGGGGAGCTGTTTTTT.